These T cell receptor beta chains were read from a single sample in a study of blood T cells in healthy people across ages. One entry per CDR3 protein, called by TCRdb with MiXCR from the 5' RACE reads. The table includes about 1.5 million distinct CDR3 sequences, around 42% detected once. The sample consisted of blood. These receptors originate from a woman between 18 and 29 years old in good health. CDR3s include the opening cysteine and the closing phenylalanine or tryptophan. Fields, in order: D gene, V gene, clone size, J gene, CDR3 protein, CDR3 DNA. D genes are given only for firm matches. The size entry is marked missing in some rows and otherwise reads once, few, many or a size class.

TRBD2	TRBV20-1	.	TRBJ2-7	CSASGTGLANYEQYF	TGCAGTGCTAGTGGGACGGGACTAGCAAACTACGAGCAGTACTTC
.	TRBV12-3/TRBV12-4	.	TRBJ2-5	CASSLVQGGRETQYF	TGTGCCAGCAGTTTAGTGCAGGGAGGTAGGGAGACCCAGTACTTC
.	TRBV3-1	many	TRBJ1-1	CASSQVPGTEAFF	TGCGCCAGCAGCCAAGTCCCAGGGACTGAAGCTTTCTTT
.	TRBV20-1	many	TRBJ2-3	CSAYRPSHTQYF	TGCAGTGCTTACAGGCCCTCCCATACGCAGTATTTT
.	TRBV24-1	.	TRBJ2-2	CATSDHGELFF	TGTGCCACCAGTGACCACGGGGAGCTGTTTTTT
.	TRBV6-5	.	TRBJ2-7	CASSYSTTGQSSYEQYF	TGTGCCAGCAGTTACTCTACTACCGGACAGAGCTCCTACGAGCAGTACTTC
.	TRBV14	few	TRBJ2-7	CASRPTGNYEQYF	TGTGCCAGCAGGCCCACGGGTAACTACGAGCAGTACTTC
.	TRBV7-9	few	TRBJ2-3	CASSQQDPPTDTQYF	TGTGCCAGCAGCCAACAGGACCCCCCCACAGATACGCAGTATTTT
TRBD2	TRBV6-5	.	TRBJ2-1	CASSYGGLGNEQFF	TGTGCCAGCAGTTACGGGGGACTAGGCAATGAGCAGTTCTTC
.	TRBV4-2	.	TRBJ2-1	CASSQDGGSSSYNEQFF	TGTGCCAGCAGCCAAGATGGGGGGTCAAGCTCCTACAATGAGCAGTTCTTC
TRBD1	TRBV2	.	TRBJ1-2	CASSHPRTGGENYGYTF	TGTGCCAGCAGTCACCCAAGGACAGGGGGCGAGAACTATGGCTACACCTTC
TRBD1	TRBV27	few	TRBJ1-2	CATGEGTGLNYGYTF	TGTGCCACAGGCGAGGGGACAGGGTTAAACTATGGCTACACCTTC
.	TRBV3-1	.	TRBJ2-7	CASSQEVRGNEQYF	TGTGCCAGCAGCCAAGAGGTTAGGGGCAATGAGCAGTACTTC
TRBD2	TRBV20-1	.	TRBJ2-7	CSARSLAPVSYEQYF	TGCAGTGCGCGGTCACTAGCGCCTGTCTCCTACGAGCAGTACTTC
TRBD1	TRBV3-1	.	TRBJ2-3	CASSRPLTGNTDTQYF	TGTGCCAGCAGCCGCCCATTGACAGGGAACACAGATACGCAGTATTTT
TRBD2	TRBV12-3/TRBV12-4	few	TRBJ2-3	CASKPTSGGPQYF	TGTGCCAGCAAACCGACTAGCGGGGGGCCACAGTATTTT
.	TRBV6-6	.	TRBJ2-5	CASTLLADQETQYF	TGTGCCAGCACCTTACTGGCGGACCAAGAGACCCAGTACTTC
.	TRBV7-9	.	TRBJ1-1	CASSPTWAEAFF	TGTGCCAGCAGCCCAACCTGGGCTGAAGCTTTCTTT
.	TRBV18	.	TRBJ1-4	CASSEAGYNEKLFF	TGTGCCAGCTCCGAAGCGGGATATAATGAAAAACTGTTTTTT
TRBD2	TRBV12-3/TRBV12-4	.	TRBJ2-7	CASSLGTTPRAQYF	TGTGCCAGCAGTTTGGGGACTACCCCCAGGGCCCAGTACTTC
.	TRBV5-1	.	TRBJ1-1	CASRLGNEGRSEAFF	TGCGCCAGCAGACTAGGGAATGAGGGACGGTCTGAAGCTTTCTTT
TRBD1	TRBV7-8	few	TRBJ2-5	CASSPRQGRWETQYF	TGTGCCAGCAGTCCTCGACAGGGACGGTGGGAGACCCAGTACTTC
TRBD1	TRBV6-5	.	TRBJ2-5	CASSYQGQGLNNEQYF	TGTGCCAGCAGTTACCAGGGACAGGGTTTAAACAATGAGCAGTACTTC
.	TRBV6-5	.	TRBJ2-7	CASSWLNSYEQYF	TGTGCCAGCAGTTGGCTGAACTCCTACGAGCAGTACTTC
.	TRBV4-1	.	TRBJ2-5	CASSQGSTTETQYF	TGCGCCAGCAGCCAAGGGTCTACAACCGAGACCCAGTACTTC
TRBD1	TRBV5-1	few	TRBJ2-2	CASSRTGGLNTGELFF	TGCGCCAGCAGCCGGACAGGGGGCCTCAACACCGGGGAGCTGTTTTTT